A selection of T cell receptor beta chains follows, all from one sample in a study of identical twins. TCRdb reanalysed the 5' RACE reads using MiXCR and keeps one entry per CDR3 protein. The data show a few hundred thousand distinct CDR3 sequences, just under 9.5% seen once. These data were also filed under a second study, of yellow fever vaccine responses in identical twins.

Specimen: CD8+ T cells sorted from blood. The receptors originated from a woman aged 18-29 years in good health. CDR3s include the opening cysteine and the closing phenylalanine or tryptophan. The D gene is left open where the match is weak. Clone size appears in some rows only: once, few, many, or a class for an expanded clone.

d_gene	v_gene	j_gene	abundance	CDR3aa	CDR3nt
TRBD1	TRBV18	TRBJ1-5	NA	CASSPSGTDQPQHF	TGTGCCAGCTCACCAAGTGGGACAGATCAGCCCCAGCATTTT
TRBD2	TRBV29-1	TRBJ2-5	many	CSVEPSGESETQYF	TGCAGCGTTGAGCCCAGCGGGGAGTCGGAGACCCAGTACTTC
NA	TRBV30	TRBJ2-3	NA	CAWSRMPTDTQYF	TGTGCCTGGAGCCGAATGCCCACAGATACGCAGTATTTT
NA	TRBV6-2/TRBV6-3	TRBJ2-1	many	CASSYLEDGRREQFF	TGTGCCAGCAGTTATCTGGAGGACGGGAGAAGGGAGCAGTTCTTC
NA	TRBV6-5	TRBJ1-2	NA	CASSYEWGGYGYTF	TGTGCCAGCAGTTACGAATGGGGAGGGTATGGCTACACCTTC
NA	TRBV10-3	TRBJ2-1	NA	CAISESGSRGDEQFF	TGTGCCATCAGTGAATCGGGGTCTAGAGGAGATGAGCAGTTCTTC
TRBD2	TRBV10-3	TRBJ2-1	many	CAISDWTSGRSSYNEQFF	TGTGCCATCAGTGACTGGACTAGCGGGAGGAGCTCCTACAATGAGCAGTTCTTC
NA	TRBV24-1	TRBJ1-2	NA	CATSDFGGDGYGYTF	TGTGCCACCAGTGATTTCGGGGGGGACGGCTATGGCTACACCTTC
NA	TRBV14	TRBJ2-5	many	CASSYRTEWGTQYF	TGTGCCAGCAGCTATCGGACAGAGTGGGGGACCCAGTACTTC
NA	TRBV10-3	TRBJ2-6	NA	CAISELEAAGANVLTF	TGTGCCATCAGTGAATTAGAGGCAGCTGGGGCCAACGTCCTGACTTTC
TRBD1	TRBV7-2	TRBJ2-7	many	CASSFETGTYEQYF	TGTGCCAGCAGCTTCGAGACAGGGACCTACGAGCAGTACTTC
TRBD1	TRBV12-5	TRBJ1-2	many	CASGLRQGSNYGYTF	TGTGCTAGTGGTTTGCGACAGGGGTCTAACTATGGCTACACCTTC
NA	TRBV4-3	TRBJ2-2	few	CASSQDWGRETGELFF	TGCGCCAGCAGCCAAGACTGGGGCAGGGAGACCGGGGAGCTGTTTTTT
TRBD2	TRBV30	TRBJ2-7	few	CAWSSSGGFYEQYF	TGTGCCTGGAGTTCTAGCGGGGGGTTTTACGAGCAGTACTTC
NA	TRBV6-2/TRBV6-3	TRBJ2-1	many	CASSYSSREQFF	TGTGCCAGCAGTTACTCTTCCCGAGAGCAGTTCTTC
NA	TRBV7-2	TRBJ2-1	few	CASSPLWGGASNEQFF	TGTGCCAGCAGCCCGCTATGGGGGGGGGCTTCCAATGAGCAGTTCTTC
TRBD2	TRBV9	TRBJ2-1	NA	CASSATLGGEQFF	TGTGCCAGCAGCGCCACCTTGGGGGGGGAGCAGTTCTTC
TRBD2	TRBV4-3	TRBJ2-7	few	CASSQGVIGGRDEQYF	TGCGCCAGCAGCCAAGGGGTTATAGGCGGGAGGGACGAGCAGTACTTC
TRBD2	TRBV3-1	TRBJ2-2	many	CASSQVGLADTGELFF	TGTGCCAGCAGCCAAGTCGGACTAGCGGACACCGGGGAGCTGTTTTTT
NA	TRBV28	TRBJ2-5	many	CASSFGDWETQYF	TGTGCCAGCAGTTTCGGGGACTGGGAGACCCAGTACTTC
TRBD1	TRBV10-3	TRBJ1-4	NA	CAISRDSNEKLFF	TGTGCCATCAGCCGGGACAGTAATGAAAAACTGTTTTTT
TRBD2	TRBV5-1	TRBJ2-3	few	CASSLTSGATDTQYF	TGCGCCAGCAGCTTGACTAGCGGGGCCACAGATACGCAGTATTTT
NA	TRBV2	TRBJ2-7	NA	CASSDFDPVEQYF	TGTGCCAGCAGTGATTTTGACCCGGTCGAGCAGTACTTC
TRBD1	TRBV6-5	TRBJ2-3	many	CASSYNPTGAPTDTQYF	TGTGCCAGCAGTTACAACCCAACAGGGGCTCCCACAGATACGCAGTATTTT
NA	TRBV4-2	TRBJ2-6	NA	CASSPGVPKSGANVLTF	TGTGCCAGCAGCCCCGGGGTCCCCAAGTCTGGGGCCAACGTCCTGACTTTC
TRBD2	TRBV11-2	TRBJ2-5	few	CASSQTPDSAGGPYPQETQYF	TGTGCCAGCAGCCAAACACCGGACTCAGCGGGAGGGCCTTACCCACAAGAGACCCAGTACTTC
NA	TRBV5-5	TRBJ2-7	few	CASSFVGEQYF	TGTGCCAGCAGCTTCGTGGGGGAGCAGTACTTC
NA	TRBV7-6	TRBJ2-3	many	CASSPPGPSTDTQYF	TGTGCCAGCAGCCCACCGGGCCCTAGCACAGATACGCAGTATTTT
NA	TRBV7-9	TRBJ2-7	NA	CASSRQDRSPYEQYF	TGTGCCAGCAGCCGACAAGACAGGAGTCCCTACGAGCAGTACTTC
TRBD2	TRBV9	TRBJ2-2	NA	CASSPYGGVDTGELFF	TGTGCCAGCAGCCCATACGGGGGGGTGGACACCGGGGAGCTGTTTTTT
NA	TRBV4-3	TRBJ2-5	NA	CASSQDWNNQETQYF	TGCGCCAGCAGCCAAGATTGGAATAACCAAGAGACCCAGTACTTC
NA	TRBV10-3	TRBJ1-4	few	CAISEERDEKLFF	TGTGCCATCAGTGAAGAGCGTGATGAAAAACTGTTTTTT
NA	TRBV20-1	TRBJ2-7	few	CSAREGSAPSYEQYF	TGCAGTGCTAGAGAGGGAAGCGCACCCTCCTACGAGCAGTACTTC
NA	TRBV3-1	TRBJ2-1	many	CASSPNSDEQFF	TGTGCCAGCAGCCCTAATAGCGATGAGCAGTTCTTC
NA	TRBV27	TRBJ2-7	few	CASSPRGVGSYEQYF	TGTGCCAGCTCCCCTAGAGGGGTGGGCTCCTACGAGCAGTACTTC
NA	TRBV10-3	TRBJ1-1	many	CAISEIPGQLNTEAFF	TGTGCCATCAGTGAGATACCGGGACAACTTAACACTGAAGCTTTCTTT
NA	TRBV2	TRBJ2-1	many	CASKGSYNEQFF	TGTGCCAGCAAGGGCTCCTACAATGAGCAGTTCTTC
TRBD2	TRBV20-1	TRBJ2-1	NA	CRARVSLAGGSSYNEQFF	TGCAGGGCTAGAGTGAGTCTAGCGGGGGGCAGCTCCTACAATGAGCAGTTCTTC
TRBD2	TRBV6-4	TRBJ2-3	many	CASSELAGHSTDTQYF	TGTGCCAGCAGTGAGTTAGCGGGGCATAGCACAGATACGCAGTATTTT
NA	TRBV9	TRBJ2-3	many	CASSVNRKGGTDTQYF	TGTGCCAGCAGCGTGAACAGAAAGGGTGGAACAGATACGCAGTATTTT
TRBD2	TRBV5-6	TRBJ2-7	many	CASSLWTSGYEQYF	TGTGCCAGCAGCTTGTGGACTAGCGGCTACGAGCAGTACTTC
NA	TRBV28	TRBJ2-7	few	CASSFYPSGLPYEQYF	TGTGCCAGCAGTTTCTATCCCTCTGGGCTTCCCTACGAGCAGTACTTC
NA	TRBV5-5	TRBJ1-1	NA	CASRHRDKSWMAFF	TGTGCCAGCAGACACCGGGACAAAAGTTGGATGGCTTTCTTT
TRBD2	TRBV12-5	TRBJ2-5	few	CASGFLAGGQETQYF	TGTGCTAGTGGTTTCCTAGCGGGAGGCCAAGAGACCCAGTACTTC
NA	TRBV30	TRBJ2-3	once	CAWSVGGVSTDTQYF	TGTGCCTGGAGTGTGGGCGGAGTAAGCACAGATACGCAGTATTTT
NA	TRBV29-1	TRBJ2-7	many	CSVVWGAYEQYF	TGCAGCGTTGTTTGGGGGGCCTACGAGCAGTACTTC
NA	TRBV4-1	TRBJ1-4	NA	CASSQVGPPNEKLFF	TGCGCCAGCAGCCAAGTTGGGCCCCCGAATGAAAAACTGTTTTTT
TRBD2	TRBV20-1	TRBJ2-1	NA	CSARDLSGLTPKPPSDEQFF	TGCAGTGCTAGGGACCTCTCGGGACTAACACCTAAACCCCCCTCGGATGAGCAGTTCTTC
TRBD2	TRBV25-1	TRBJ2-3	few	CASSYRRERSTDTQYF	TGTGCCAGCAGTTACAGGCGGGAGAGGTCAACAGATACGCAGTATTTT
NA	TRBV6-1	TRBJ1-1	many	CASISEGNTEAFF	TGTGCCAGCATCTCTGAGGGGAACACTGAAGCTTTCTTT
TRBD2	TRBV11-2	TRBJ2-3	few	CASSFLIRGGSTDTQYF	TGTGCCAGCAGCTTTCTTATACGCGGGGGGAGCACAGATACGCAGTATTTT
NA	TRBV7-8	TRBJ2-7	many	CASSLGGRESEQYF	TGTGCCAGCAGCTTAGGGGGCCGGGAATCCGAGCAGTACTTC
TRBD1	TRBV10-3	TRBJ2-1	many	CAISDRDRYNEQFF	TGTGCCATCAGTGACCGGGACAGATACAATGAGCAGTTCTTC
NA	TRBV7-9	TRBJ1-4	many	CASSPDMLKLFF	TGTGCCAGCAGCCCGGACATGCTTAAACTGTTTTTT
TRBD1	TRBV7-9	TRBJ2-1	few	CASSAVGQGRDNEQFF	TGTGCCAGCAGCGCGGTGGGACAGGGGAGGGACAATGAGCAGTTCTTC